This T cell receptor beta chain was sequenced during a study of cytomegalovirus exposure and HLA in healthy donors listed by TCRdb under 2017. For the wider study: In an earlier analysis of fewer than 750 of the donors, 276 Gb of sequence data and 95 million to 130 million unique TCR beta sequences from about 179 million T cells were reported. To predict cytomegalovirus infection status, the study combined high-throughput TCR immunosequencing, statistical association of individual TCRs with disease status, and machine learning. A later genetic analysis took genome-wide SNP genotypes for about 55% of the roughly 700 donors and used that subset as a discovery cohort. An earlier analysis of approximately 500 of the donors applied high-throughput TCR beta sequencing to assess whether each TCR beta V gene segment acted as functional or pseudogenic. Of the 300 to 500 genotyped donors, less than 90% were placed in the genetic ancestry cluster associated with self-reported Caucasian donors. Both class I and class II loci were covered by HLA typing, at four-digit resolution. Typing coverage differed by locus: A, B, C, DRB1 and DQB1 were typed in roughly 620-640 donors, DQA1 in approximately 520, DPA1 in 600 to 610, and DPB1 in about 450. The study was designed to test whether signatures of past pathogen exposure could be identified by cataloging public T cell receptors. The study profiled the T cell repertoires of under 850 subjects by immunosequencing and related them to cytomegalovirus serostatus. A later analysis re-examined previously published TCR beta repertoires from more than 650 donors and added high-resolution HLA genotyping to investigate patterns of TCR occurrence. On average, around 200,000 unique TCR beta nucleotide sequences were sequenced per donor among more than 350 genotyped donors of the cohort, with roughly 18% of those sequences being non-productive. Approximately 330 gigabases of sequencing data and 91 million or so unique TCR sequences made up an early release that covered 500 to 700 HLA-typed donors. Four or five DR-DQ haplotypes were handled as single units for association and clustering because linkage in the cohort was strong. Donor age, sex, ethnicity and CMV serostatus were collected together with the repertoire data. Every repertoire in the discovery cohort had been generated on one and the same sequencing platform. Besides the first cohort of hundreds of subjects, a separate validation cohort made up of 120 different subjects was used. In the later analysis, no new phenotypic data were used to find candidate immune exposures; instead, reliance was placed on TCR beta sequences and their occurrence across donors. The study at large found these results: In the study, about 150 TCR beta chains were listed as associated with cytomegalovirus. Because counts were too low, approximately 18 rarely observed V segments, including chromosome 9 orphons, were excluded from the earlier analysis of 587 of the donors. In a later analysis, HLA-associated TCR beta chains showed more clonal expansion and lower generation probabilities than non-associated chains that were equally common. Most TCR sequences were observed very rarely across donors, whereas some public TCRs were present in many individuals. A later analysis found that TCR association rates varied across HLA loci, with DRB1 alleles showing the most associated TCRs and HLA-C alleles the fewest. According to a later analysis, most CMV-associated TCR beta chains appeared to be HLA-restricted, and the HLA associations seemed to be driven largely by CMV exposure. In a later genetic analysis, a missense DCLRE1C variant was associated with V-gene and J-gene trimming of TCR beta chains, and the association was replicated in an independent cohort. Cytomegalovirus status was reported to be diagnosed by the classifier with high specificity and sensitivity in both the original and validation cohorts. A cluster of highly shared sequence variants was judged likely to be a technical artifact of the sequencing pipeline. Only TCR beta chains were sequenced in this cohort, and the absence of alpha or paired-chain data limited detectable features. A further reported finding was that TCR beta sequences accurately predicted the HLA-A and HLA-B alleles for most subjects in the first cohort. A later analysis reported that several top co-occurrence clusters appeared linked to parvovirus B19, influenza, CMV and Epstein-Barr virus. The only immune exposure information available for the cohort was CMV serostatus. According to the authors, the approach could potentially be generalized to other disease states and immunological phenotypes. HLA typing was unavailable for some donors at each locus, so association tests used only the typed subset. The 87-base-pair reads could not distinguish some IMGT-functional V segments, including TRBV6-2 and TRBV6-3, so those segments were excluded. Roughly uniform sequencing depth across donors was assumed in presence/absence analyses, although this assumption may not hold. In vitro tests confirmed that three of the cytomegalovirus-associated TCR beta chains recognize cytomegalovirus antigens. In an earlier analysis of over 550 of the donors, most TCR beta V segments were observed in productive rearrangements about 90% or about 30% of the time, broadly matching IMGT annotations. Correlated functional status among segregating V segments might reflect linkage disequilibrium, but an unknown experimental factor could not be ruled out. In a later analysis, 16,951 TCR beta sequences were associated with specific HLA alleles at a false discovery rate of 0.05. Compared with the approximately 670-donor mean, donors in an Asian-associated ancestry cluster had fewer N-insertions in productive TCRs, according to a later genetic analysis. When HLA alleles, especially DR and DQ, strongly co-occurred, TCR associations were difficult to assign to individual alleles.

Counted from cysteine to phenylalanine, this CDR3 has 15 amino acids. Only the CDR3 DNA stays, 45 bases, in frame from base 1. V trim: 6 bases; J trim: 3 bases; unmatched bases: 8. Taken from the germline V gene (reference sequence), the CDR1 and CDR2 loops are MNHEY and SMNVEV. The cohort was made up of approximately 670 healthy bone marrow donors. All cohort members were sampled while nominally healthy, although unrecorded immune exposures were likely present. The donor tested CMV seronegative, placing the donor among the 350 or so seronegative members of the cohort. A peripheral blood sample was collected from each donor, and TCR beta sequencing was performed on peripheral blood mononuclear cells. The Qiagen DNeasy Blood Extraction Kit was used to extract genomic DNA from the blood cell samples. A word on this clone: Its target antigen remains unknown.

Preparation of the library involved the immunoSEQ multiplex PCR assay. For the multiplex PCR, a mixture combining 60 forward primers for TCR Vbeta segments and 13 reverse primers for TCR Jbeta segments was used. Amplification of the CDR3 region of rearranged TCR beta genes was performed with a multiplex PCR assay on genomic DNA. Amplified TCR beta libraries were sequenced as 87-base-pair reads on the Illumina HiSeq System. On the study's bioinformatics: A later analysis counted about 80 million unique TCR beta chains across the 666 repertoires, and some 11 million of these chains were shared by at least two donors. Raw reads were error-corrected and collapsed into unique sequences with a nearest-neighbor algorithm that merged closely related sequences to remove PCR and sequencing errors. To assign V, D and J gene segments, CDR3 sequences were aligned to IMGT reference sequences. For a sequence to be retained, a match of at least six nucleotides to both a V gene segment and a J gene segment was required. Rearrangements were called productive when the CDR3 lacked stop codons and stayed in frame with V and J; all others were non-productive. CDR3 was defined by IMGT convention, running from the second conserved V-encoded cysteine to the conserved J-encoded phenylalanine. The earlier analysis of a few hundred of the donors excluded any sequence lacking an unambiguous match to a single V gene segment. In an earlier analysis of a few hundred of the donors, a V segment was called functional when productive rearrangements were above 56.7%, and segregating when the standard deviation between donors exceeded 5%. To diagnose cytomegalovirus status from the catalog of TCR beta chain sequences, a statistical classification framework was built. A later analysis assigned V and J genes by comparing TCR nucleotide sequences with IMGT/GENE-DB human TR gene sequences. Using the TCRdist pipeline, a later analysis assigned CDR3 sequences along with most-parsimonious VDJ recombination scenarios. A later analysis defined each TCR beta chain by its CDR3 amino acid sequence plus V-gene family, and excluded reads lacking a unique V-gene family. To address suspected cross-contamination and a sequencing artifact, a later analysis removed 450 to 700 highly shared, low-generation-probability nucleotide sequences. A later analysis calculated a clonal expansion index for each public chain from normalized within-repertoire ranks of inferred template counts. In a later analysis, generation probabilities were computed using a VDJ recombination model fitted to out-of-frame rearrangements, and the results were checked against IGoR. A later analysis scored TCR-TCR, TCR-HLA and TCR-CMV co-occurrence with hypergeometric tests, applying a repertoire-size bias correction to TCR pairs. In a later analysis, false discovery rates were estimated by permuting HLA or CMV assignments 20 times. In a later analysis, co-occurring TCRs were grouped using DBSCAN, and TCRdist sequence similarity was added for clustering within HLA-allele-positive subsets. For co-occurrence clustering, repertoires with fewer than 30,000 or more than 120,000 public chains were excluded, along with four to six repertoires with anomalous nucleotide sharing. TCRdb carries this immuneACCESS record with in-frame sequences only. Its versions omit some clonotypes, under half of them owing to an unresolved V gene in the studies checked, with the rest unexplained. The V and J calls and clone size are taken from that table; D and trimming were inferred from the DNA. This sample's table contains over 120,000 clones. Together, the top ten hold approximately 1% of the sample.

Recombination joined TRBV27 with TRBJ1-5; TRBD1 agrees with 7 junctional bases. What was sequenced was PBMCs. This clonotype was obtained from a male donor in good health and CMV-seronegative. The bases are TGTGCCAGCAGCCCGGACAGGAGATACAATCAGCCCCAGCATTTT. Translated, it reads CASSPDRRYNQPQHF.